This T cell receptor beta chain was sequenced for a study of early T cells in non-severe SARS-CoV-2 infection. The wider study: Chains from this unsorted whole-blood bulk RNA could not be paired.

From germline, CDR1 is DFQATT and CDR2 SNEGSKA (reference sequence). V lost 1 base and J 4 bases, leaving 11 bases between the germline ends. The CDR3 is made up of 14 amino acids. Unique molecular identifiers were added to individual cDNA molecules. TCRdb passed the 5' RACE reads through MiXCR, listing each CDR3 protein once. The repertoire has some 57,000 distinct CDR3 sequences, around an eighth of them found once; the top ten carry 4.8%. For this clonotype: Its matching antigen is unknown.

Findings and limits, study-wide: CD4 and private specificities were missed by VDJdb matching, which favored anti-spike CD8 responses.

What was sequenced was whole blood. The TCR originated in an adult who was a healthcare worker with PCR-confirmed SARS-CoV-2 infection or an uninfected control (not recorded which). The chain recombines TRBV20-1 with TRBJ2-1; no firm D call. The CDR3 is CSARGALKYNEQFF. As DNA, the CDR3 is TGCAGTGCTAGAGGGGCCTTGAAGTACAATGAGCAGTTCTTC.